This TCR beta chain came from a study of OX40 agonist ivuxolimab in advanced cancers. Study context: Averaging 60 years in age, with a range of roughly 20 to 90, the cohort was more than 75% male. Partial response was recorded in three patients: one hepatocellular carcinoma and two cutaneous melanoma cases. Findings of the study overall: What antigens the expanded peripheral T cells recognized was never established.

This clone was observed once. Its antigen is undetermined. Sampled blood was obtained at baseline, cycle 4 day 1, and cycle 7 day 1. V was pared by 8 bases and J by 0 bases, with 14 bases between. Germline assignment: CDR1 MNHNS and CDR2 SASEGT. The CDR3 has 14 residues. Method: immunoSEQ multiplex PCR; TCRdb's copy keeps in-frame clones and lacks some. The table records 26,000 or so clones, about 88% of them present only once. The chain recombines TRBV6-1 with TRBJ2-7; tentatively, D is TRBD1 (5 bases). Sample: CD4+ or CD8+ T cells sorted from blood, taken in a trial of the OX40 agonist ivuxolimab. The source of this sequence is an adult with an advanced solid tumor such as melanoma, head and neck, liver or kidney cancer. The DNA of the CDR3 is TGTGCCAGCGGTGGAGACAGCTCCTCCTACGAGCAGTACTTC. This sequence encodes CASGGDSSSYEQYF.